Below, 30 T cell receptor beta chains from the same sample are listed, as sequenced in a study of T cell clones after liver transplantation. Some clones are missing from TCRdb's copy, which holds only in-frame ones; the method was immunoSEQ multiplex PCR. The data show under 55,000 clones, roughly nine tenths seen once. The source was CD8+ T cells from blood, collected 12 months after liver transplant. These receptors came from a human patient who received a liver transplant. Some T cells may trace back to the graft donor.

V gene TRBV9 combines with J gene TRBJ2-7, with 8 bases aligning to TRBD2. Germline loops: CDR1 SGDLS, CDR2 YYNGEE. Losses at the gene ends were 2 bases for V and 3 bases for J; bases not matched to a gene: 10. This CDR3 is 16 amino acids long. The CDR3 loop reads CASSVLAAGELYEQYF. The CDR3 DNA reads TGTGCCAGCAGCGTCCTAGCAGCGGGGGAACTCTACGAGCAGTACTTC.

This rearrangement joins TRBV19 to TRBJ2-7; a weak D match, TRBD1 (5 bases). The CDR3 runs to 14 residues. The germline gives CDR1 LNHDA, CDR2 SQIVND (reference sequence). The V end was cut by 2 bases, the J end by 1 base, with 9 bases between. The CDR3 sequence is CASSIQGQSYEQYF. The CDR3 coding sequence is TGTGCCAGTAGTATACAGGGTCAGTCCTACGAGCAGTACTTC.

V and J are TRBV19 and TRBJ2-1; TRBD2 might be the D (6 bases). CDR1 is LNHDA, CDR2 SQIVND, per germline (reference sequence). The V end lost 6 bases, the J end lost 4 bases, and 13 bases lay between the germline ends. The CDR3 runs 14 residues. CDR3 region: CASSLTRAYNEQFF. DNA for the CDR3: TGTGCCAGTAGCTTGACTAGGGCATACAATGAGCAGTTCTTC. Drawing the rest from reference TRBV19 and TRBJ2-1, the complete variable domain is DGGITQSPKYLFRKEGQNVTLSCEQNLNHDAMYWYRQDPGQGLRLIYYSQIVNDFQKGDIAEGYSVSREKKESFPLTVTSAQKNPTAFYLCASSLTRAYNEQFFGPGTRLTVL.

This clone was seen a single time. The rearrangement links TRBV27 to TRBJ1-6, with a possible D match to TRBD1 (5 bases). Germline lookup yields CDR1 MNHEY and CDR2 SMNVEV (reference sequence). The CDR3 is 15 amino acids. Deletions cut 3 bases from V and 7 bases from J, with 13 bases between. This chain's CDR3 is CASSLDWDGNSPLHF. CDR3 coding DNA: TGTGCCAGCAGTTTGGATTGGGACGGGAATTCACCCCTCCACTTT.

The CDR3 region has the DNA TGTGCCAGTAGTTCCTCGTTGGGACCTGGAAACACCATATATTTT. Amino acids: CASSSSLGPGNTIYF. The chain is built from TRBV19 and TRBJ1-3; D may be TRBD1 (5 bases). Deletions cut 5 bases from V and 2 bases from J, with 13 bases between. From germline, CDR1 is LNHDA and CDR2 SQIVND (reference sequence). The CDR3 sequence is 15 residues long.

About this clone: Other nucleotide sequences in the sample specify the same CDR3. The chain uses TRBV19 and TRBJ1-1; D unclear. The CDR3 consists of 12 residues. Trimming stripped 5 bases from V and 5 bases from J, with 9 bases between. Germline V CDR1 and CDR2: LNHDA, SQIVND (reference sequence). The chain's CDR3 is CASSWGNTEAFF. The CDR3 nucleotides read TGTGCCAGTAGTTGGGGTAATACTGAAGCTTTCTTT.

This sequence joins TRBV7-9 and TRBJ2-4, with 10 bases aligning to TRBD2. The CDR3 runs 14 residues. Looked up from germline, CDR1 is SEHNR and CDR2 is FQNEAQ (reference sequence). Unmatched junction bases numbered 3, after V lost 5 bases and J lost 5 bases. CDR3 nucleotides: TGTGCCAGCAGCCTGGGACTAGCGCAAAACATTCAGTACTTC. Encoded protein: CASSLGLAQNIQYF.

The chain combines TRBV9 with TRBJ2-3; D may be TRBD2 (5 bases). Germline CDR1 and CDR2: SGDLS and YYNGEE. This CDR3 is 14 amino acids long. V was clipped by 4 bases and J by 2 bases, with 11 bases between them. CDR3 residues: CASSWESSTDTQYF. CDR3 sequence (DNA): TGTGCCAGCAGCTGGGAGTCATCCACAGATACGCAGTATTTT.

This clone came up once. CDR3 coding DNA: TGCAGCGGAGAGGGGTCGCGCGGCTACACCTTC. It translates to CSGEGSRGYTF. The V and J genes are TRBV29-1 and TRBJ1-2, with a tentative D call TRBD1 (5 bases). The germline CDR1 and CDR2 sequences are SQVTM and ANQGSEA. The CDR3 totals 11 residues. V lost 7 bases and J 8 bases, leaving 14 bases between the germline ends.

V gene TRBV4-1 combines with J gene TRBJ2-1, with a weak D call TRBD1 (6 bases). Germline CDR1 and CDR2: MGHRA and YSYEKL. V lost 3 bases, J lost 3 bases, and 12 bases lay in between. This CDR3 is built from 15 residues. CDR3 protein: CASSHAGQIYNEQFF. CDR3 nucleotide sequence: TGCGCCAGCAGCCATGCCGGACAGATCTACAATGAGCAGTTCTTC.

J is TRBJ2-3 and V is TRBV5-4; D is undetermined. The CDR3 extends over 14 amino acids. Trimming pared 4 bases from V and 5 bases from J, leaving 14 bases between. The germline gives CDR1 SGHNT, CDR2 YYREEE (reference sequence). CDR3 sequence (DNA): TGTGCCAGCAGCCCGGGTCGGTTTGGAGATACGCAGTATTTT. Protein product: CASSPGRFGDTQYF.

The gene calls are TRBV11-2 and TRBJ2-5; TRBD2 is a possible D gene (6 bases). Trimming shortened V by 1 base and J by 2 bases, and 20 bases separated the two germline ends. CDR3 length: 18 residues. CDR1 is SGHAT, CDR2 FQNNGV, per germline. The DNA of the CDR3 is TGTGCCAGCAGCTTAGTAGGTCTAGCGATGAATTCTCAAGAGACCCAGTACTTC. Translation: CASSLVGLAMNSQETQYF.

This chain uses TRBV15 with TRBJ2-1; D gene ambiguous. Looked up from germline, CDR1 is LNHNV and CDR2 is YYDKDF (reference sequence). V shed 0 bases and J shed 4 bases, with 10 bases lying between them. The CDR3 is 15 amino acids. CDR3 sequence reads: CATSRDRRRYNEQFF. In nucleotides, the CDR3 is TGTGCCACCAGCAGAGATCGGCGCAGGTACAATGAGCAGTTCTTC.

The CDR3 spells CAWSGDKEVWSYEQYF. In nucleotides, the CDR3 is TGTGCCTGGAGTGGGGATAAAGAAGTATGGTCCTACGAGCAGTACTTC. The chain is built from TRBV30 and TRBJ2-7, with D unclear. The CDR3 contains 16 residues. Trimming took off 1 base at V and 1 base at J, with 17 bases between the two ends. Germline CDR1 reads GTSNPN; CDR2 reads SVGIG (reference sequence).

The rearrangement links TRBV2 to TRBJ1-1; D possibly corresponds to TRBD1 (5 bases). The CDR3 has 15 amino acids. The V gene lost 8 bases and the J gene lost 1 base, with 17 bases spanning the gap. The germline CDR1 and CDR2 sequences are SNHLY and FYNNEI. The CDR3 DNA reads as TGTGCCAGCGACGGGGATGAGGGACCGAACACTGAAGCTTTCTTT. Amino acid sequence: CASDGDEGPNTEAFF.

The V and J genes are TRBV28 and TRBJ2-2, with 10 bases identical to TRBD1. The CDR3 is 15 amino acids. V was clipped by 2 bases and J by 7 bases; unmatched bases: 4. Germline values: CDR1 MDHEN, CDR2 SYDVKM. In nucleotides, the CDR3 is TGTGCCAGCAGTTTACGCGGACAGGGGGTCGGGGAGCTGTTTTTT. Protein: CASSLRGQGVGELFF.

The CDR3 coding sequence is TGTGCCAGCAGAGCCCAGGGGGGAACTGAAGCTTTCTTT. Translating gives CASRAQGGTEAFF. The V call is TRBV5-6, the J call TRBJ1-1; TRBD1 agrees at 7 bases. The CDR3 has 13 residues. The V gene's germline CDR1 is SGHDT and CDR2 YYEEEE. The junction had 6 bases not matched to a gene; V was cut back by 5 bases and J by 5 bases. The variable domain in full, completed from reference TRBV5-6 and TRBJ1-1, reads DAGVTQSPTHLIKTRGQQVTLRCSPKSGHDTVSWYQQALGQGPQFIFQYYEEEERQRGNFPDRFSGHQFPNYSSELNVNALLLGDSALYLCASRAQGGTEAFFGQGTRLTVV.

The rearrangement links TRBV7-9 to TRBJ2-7, with D possibly being TRBD1 (6 bases). Germline V gene lookup returns CDR1 SEHNR and CDR2 FQNEAQ (reference sequence). The CDR3 has 12 amino acids. Deletions cut 6 bases from V and 6 bases from J, with 12 bases between. The CDR3 protein is CASSRGRGEQYF. The CDR3 nucleotides read TGTGCCAGCAGTAGGGGGAGAGGCGAGCAGTACTTC.

Written as DNA, the CDR3 is TGTGCCAGCAGCGTTAGCGGGTCCTACAATGAGCAGTTCTTC. Amino acids: CASSVSGSYNEQFF. V and J are TRBV7-2 and TRBJ2-1; 7 nucleotides match TRBD2. Germline CDR1 reads SGHTA; CDR2 reads FQGNSA. CDR3 length equals 14 residues. The ends lost 5 bases at V and 1 base at J; junction bases unmatched: 2.

The V call is TRBV9, the J call TRBJ1-2, with D possibly TRBD1 on 6 matching bases. Trimming took 2 bases from V and 0 from J, leaving 11 bases between them. Germline V gene sequence: CDR1 SGDLS, CDR2 YYNGEE. This CDR3 is 15 amino acids long. The chain's CDR3 is CASSVRGAANYGYTF. DNA for the CDR3: TGTGCCAGCAGCGTCCGGGGGGCAGCTAACTATGGCTACACCTTC.

The chain combines TRBV27 with TRBJ2-7, with 7 positions matching TRBD2. Germline trimming cut 8 bases from V and 3 bases from J; bases unmatched to any gene: 7. CDR1 is MNHEY and CDR2 is SMNVEV in the germline V gene (reference sequence). The CDR3 has 13 amino acids. The CDR3, as DNA: TGTGCCAGCTCACTAGCGTTAAACTACGAGCAGTACTTC. It translates to CASSLALNYEQYF.

The chain couples TRBV28 to TRBJ2-2, with 10 bases that match TRBD2. The V gene's germline CDR1 is MDHEN and CDR2 SYDVKM. The CDR3 length is 14 residues. V was clipped by 6 bases and J by 3 bases; unmatched bases: 1. The CDR3 nucleotides read TGTGCCAGCAGCCTAGCGGGAGACACCGGGGAGCTGTTTTTT. Its protein product is CASSLAGDTGELFF.

J is TRBJ2-5 and V is TRBV19; D ambiguous. The ends were cut back, 1 base at V and 5 bases at J, with 5 bases in the middle. The CDR3 has 12 amino acids. CDR1 LNHDA and CDR2 SQIVND come from the germline V gene (reference sequence). CDR3 in amino acids: CASSIGQETQYF. As DNA, the CDR3 is TGTGCCAGTAGTATAGGTCAGGAGACCCAGTACTTC.

The CDR3 DNA reads as TGCGCCAGCAGCTTGGGTAGGCGGGAGATGGTAGTGAATGAGCAGTTCTTC. Translating it yields CASSLGRREMVVNEQFF. This sequence joins TRBV5-1 and TRBJ2-1, with 7 bases that match TRBD2. The CDR3 covers 17 residues. The V gene end was trimmed by 0 bases and the J gene end by 7 bases; junction bases not matched to a gene: 13. Germline CDR1 and CDR2: SGHRS and YFSETQ.

V and J are TRBV27 and TRBJ2-6; D not certain. This CDR3 is built from 16 residues. V was clipped by 5 bases and J by 2 bases, with 13 bases between them. Germline V gives CDR1 MNHEY, CDR2 SMNVEV (reference sequence). CDR3 loop: CASSPLTATGANVLTF. The DNA of the CDR3 is TGTGCCAGCAGTCCCTTGACCGCGACTGGGGCCAACGTCCTGACTTTC. The variable domain in full, with the rest retrieved from reference TRBV27 and TRBJ2-6, is EAQVTQNPRYLITVTGKKLTVTCSQNMNHEYMSWYRQDPGLGLRQIYYSMNVEVTDKGDVPEGYKVSRKEKRNFPLILESPSPNQTSLYFCASSPLTATGANVLTFGAGSRLTVL.

The chain joins TRBV4-1 to TRBJ2-3, with D unresolved. V lost 3 bases to trimming and J lost 5 bases, with 6 bases between them. This CDR3 region has 12 residues. Germline assignment: CDR1 MGHRA and CDR2 YSYEKL. CDR3 nucleotides: TGCGCCAGCAGCCAGAGTGGAGATACGCAGTATTTT. It translates to CASSQSGDTQYF.

Notes on this clone: One end of the junction does not line up with germline, which may come from a read error. This chain joins TRBV6-1 and TRBJ2-1; 7 nucleotides align to TRBD2. The CDR3 runs to 15 residues. In germline, CDR1 is MNHNS, CDR2 SASEGT. For the CDR3, the DNA is TGTGCCAGCAGTCAAGCGGGACTCGCACACAATGAGCAGTTCTTC. It yields the protein CASSQAGLAHNEQFF.

The chain carries TRBV10-3 and TRBJ2-1; D unclear. Trimming took 6 bases from V and 1 from J, leaving 4 bases between them. Germline V gene sequence: CDR1 ENHRY, CDR2 SYGVKD. The CDR3 consists of 12 residues. The CDR3 DNA reads as TGTGCCATCAGCGGATCCTACAATGAGCAGTTCTTC. As protein: CAISGSYNEQFF.

This clone was detected once. The chain links TRBV27 to TRBJ2-7; 7 bases agree with TRBD1. The germline gives CDR1 MNHEY, CDR2 SMNVEV (reference sequence). V was clipped by 5 bases and J by 3 bases; unmatched bases: 10. The CDR3 covers 15 residues. The CDR3 DNA reads TGTGCCAGCAGTCCCCCGGACAGGACCTACTACGAGCAGTACTTC. As protein: CASSPPDRTYYEQYF.

A single count supports this clone. This chain links TRBV7-9 with TRBJ1-1; D is unresolved. Germline CDR1 and CDR2: SEHNR and FQNEAQ (reference sequence). Trimming took off 1 base at V and 7 bases at J, with 4 bases between the two ends. The CDR3 consists of 11 residues. The CDR3: CASSLGGEAFF. CDR3 in DNA: TGTGCCAGCAGCTTAGGTGGTGAAGCTTTCTTT.